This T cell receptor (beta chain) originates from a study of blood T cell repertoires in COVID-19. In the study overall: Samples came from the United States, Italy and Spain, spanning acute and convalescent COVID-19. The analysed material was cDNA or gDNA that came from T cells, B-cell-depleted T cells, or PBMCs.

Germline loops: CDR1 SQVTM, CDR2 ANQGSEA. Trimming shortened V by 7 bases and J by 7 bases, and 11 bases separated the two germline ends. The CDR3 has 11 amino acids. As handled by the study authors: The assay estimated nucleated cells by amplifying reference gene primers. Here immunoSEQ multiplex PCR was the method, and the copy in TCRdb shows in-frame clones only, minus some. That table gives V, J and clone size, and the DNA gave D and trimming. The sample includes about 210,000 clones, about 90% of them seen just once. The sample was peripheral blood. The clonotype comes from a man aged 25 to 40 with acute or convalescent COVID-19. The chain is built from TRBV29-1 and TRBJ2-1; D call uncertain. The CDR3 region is CSAFQFNEQFF. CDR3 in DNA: TGCAGCGCTTTTCAGTTTAATGAGCAGTTCTTC.